This T cell receptor (beta chain) was sequenced during a study of T cells after somatic rescue of genetic block. CDR1 ENHRY and CDR2 SYGVKD come from the germline V gene. V lost 6 bases, J lost 2 bases, and 9 bases stayed unmatched. The CDR3 spans 15 residues. The data were produced by immunoSEQ multiplex PCR, yet TCRdb's version contains in-frame clones alone and is incomplete. Of tens of thousands of clones in the sample, around 93% are singletons; the top ten hold roughly 3%. Sequencing used peripheral blood mononuclear cells (PBMCs). The TCR was taken from a middle-aged man. The rearrangement links TRBV10-3 to TRBJ2-7; 8 nucleotides line up with TRBD1. The CDR3 loop reads CAIRYATGEPYEQYF. In DNA form, the CDR3 reads TGTGCCATCAGGTACGCGACAGGGGAACCCTACGAGCAGTACTTC.